This is a list of T cell receptor beta chains from one sample in a study of cytomegalovirus exposure and HLA in healthy donors. Profiled with immunoSEQ multiplex PCR; TCRdb holds only in-frame clones, not every one. The table has some 180,000 clones, roughly 86% seen once. The sequencing sample was made of PBMCs. The source of these receptors is a man aged 25 to 45 in good health and CMV-seropositive. The conserved cysteine and the conserved F or W are not part of the CDR3 here. Fields, in order: clone size, J gene, V gene, CDR3 protein. The listing skips clone size in some rows; elsewhere it reads once, few, many or a size class.

clone size: few; J gene: TRBJ2-7; V gene: TRBV30; CDR3 protein: AWTLGPSYEQY
clone size: NA; J gene: TRBJ1-1; V gene: TRBV5-1; CDR3 protein: ASSPALMNTEAF
clone size: NA; J gene: TRBJ1-2; V gene: TRBV7-3; CDR3 protein: ASSLTSTGIGYT
clone size: NA; J gene: TRBJ1-5; V gene: TRBV4-1; CDR3 protein: ASSQDSLGQPQH
clone size: NA; J gene: TRBJ2-7; V gene: TRBV9; CDR3 protein: ASSVHGSSYEQY
clone size: NA; J gene: TRBJ1-4; V gene: TRBV15; CDR3 protein: ATSRRSANEKLF
clone size: NA; J gene: TRBJ1-1; V gene: TRBV2; CDR3 protein: ASSEWAARNTEAF
clone size: NA; J gene: TRBJ2-2; V gene: TRBV6-5; CDR3 protein: ASSRTSTGELF
clone size: NA; J gene: TRBJ2-7; V gene: TRBV7-6; CDR3 protein: ASSIGPEYEQY
clone size: NA; J gene: TRBJ2-7; V gene: TRBV5-4; CDR3 protein: ASSFAIMGEQY
clone size: NA; J gene: TRBJ1-1; V gene: TRBV18; CDR3 protein: ASSPQEFRVPNTEAF
clone size: NA; J gene: TRBJ1-4; V gene: TRBV4-1; CDR3 protein: ASSQDAPRQAGAEKLF
clone size: once; J gene: TRBJ2-7; V gene: TRBV9; CDR3 protein: ASSVDQRTPYEQY
clone size: NA; J gene: TRBJ2-1; V gene: TRBV27; CDR3 protein: ASSFPDKLAANEQF
clone size: NA; J gene: TRBJ2-7; V gene: TRBV10-3; CDR3 protein: AISEDRGEEQY
clone size: NA; J gene: TRBJ2-5; V gene: TRBV28; CDR3 protein: ASSLYGSQDSETQY
clone size: NA; J gene: TRBJ1-5; V gene: TRBV6-6; CDR3 protein: ASSYGTGGFQPQH
clone size: NA; J gene: TRBJ1-5; V gene: TRBV19; CDR3 protein: ASSSDREQPQH
clone size: NA; J gene: TRBJ1-2; V gene: TRBV9; CDR3 protein: ASSEGVGRWNYGYT
clone size: NA; J gene: TRBJ1-3; V gene: TRBV6-1; CDR3 protein: ASSDPKNPAGNTIY
clone size: NA; J gene: TRBJ2-3; V gene: TRBV6-4; CDR3 protein: ASSDSKKLSDTQY
clone size: NA; J gene: TRBJ2-2; V gene: TRBV5-1; CDR3 protein: ASSLGTVNTGELF
clone size: NA; J gene: TRBJ2-6; V gene: TRBV27; CDR3 protein: ASSPMWANVLT
clone size: NA; J gene: TRBJ1-5; V gene: TRBV27; CDR3 protein: ASSWTGSGNQPQH
clone size: few; J gene: TRBJ2-7; V gene: TRBV5-6; CDR3 protein: ASSLIGTDEQY
clone size: NA; J gene: TRBJ2-7; V gene: TRBV27; CDR3 protein: ASSGGLAGTYEQY
clone size: NA; J gene: TRBJ2-5; V gene: TRBV9; CDR3 protein: ASSSYVGAETQY
clone size: NA; J gene: TRBJ1-5; V gene: TRBV7-9; CDR3 protein: ASSALSNQPQH
clone size: NA; J gene: TRBJ2-1; V gene: TRBV5-5; CDR3 protein: ASLSLGNEQF
clone size: once; J gene: TRBJ2-7; V gene: TRBV19; CDR3 protein: ASSRTRMGEQY
clone size: NA; J gene: TRBJ2-1; V gene: TRBV11-2; CDR3 protein: ASSATLLISGGANEQF
clone size: once; J gene: TRBJ2-1; V gene: TRBV9; CDR3 protein: ASSFEQGESYNEQF
clone size: NA; J gene: TRBJ2-1; V gene: TRBV7-6; CDR3 protein: ASSPKIGPTAYEQF
clone size: NA; J gene: TRBJ1-6; V gene: TRBV4-3; CDR3 protein: ASSNSDRDSSPLH
clone size: NA; J gene: TRBJ1-5; V gene: TRBV6-1; CDR3 protein: ASSTGRVSNQPQH
clone size: NA; J gene: TRBJ2-7; V gene: TRBV27; CDR3 protein: ASRWGQGAYEQY
clone size: NA; J gene: TRBJ2-1; V gene: TRBV6-1; CDR3 protein: ASSEYRTAVYNEQF